These 18 T cell receptor beta chains were sequenced from one sample in a study of read filtering for tumor transcriptome and immune sequencing. The library was built from roughly 400 ng RNA with molecular barcoded adaptors for alpha/delta and beta/gamma chains. TCRdb reanalysed the reads using MiXCR and keeps one entry per CDR3 protein. The repertoire holds some 130,000 distinct CDR3 sequences, with roughly 13% as singletons. The sequenced sample was a population of CD138-negative cells sorted from bone marrow. The receptors originated from a donor at least 40 years old with multiple myeloma.

This chain links TRBV6-1 with TRBJ2-1; D call uncertain. Germline V gives CDR1 MNHNS, CDR2 SASEGT. Trimming cost V 3 bases and J 4 bases, with 10 bases left between them. The CDR3 is made up of 14 amino acids. In DNA, the CDR3 is TGTGCCAGCAGTGAGATCCGGAGATACAATGAGCAGTTCTTC. It is translated as CASSEIRRYNEQFF.

As for this clonotype: A much larger clone sits a single nucleotide away, making a read error possible. This chain connects TRBV6-6 to TRBJ2-3, with D hard to call. Germline loops: CDR1 MNHNY, CDR2 SVGAGI (reference sequence). The CDR3 covers 12 residues. Trimming removed 5 bases from V and 5 bases from J, with 8 bases in between. The CDR3 DNA follows: TGTGCCAGCAGTCCTCCCCTAGATACGCAGTATTTT. Translation gives CASSPPLDTQYF.

This clonotype was detected only a few times. The rearrangement links TRBV7-9 to TRBJ2-5; no definite D call. The CDR3 covers 13 residues. Germline lookup yields CDR1 SEHNR and CDR2 FQNEAQ (reference sequence). V gave up 5 bases and J gave up 5 bases, with 12 bases separating them. CDR3 protein: CASSPGGVETQYF. As DNA, the CDR3 is TGTGCCAGCAGCCCAGGTGGGGTGGAGACCCAGTACTTC.

This clonotype was counted many times. The chain joins TRBV4-2 to TRBJ1-1, with 8 bases that match TRBD1. CDR3 length: 17 amino acids. V gave up 0 bases and J gave up 6 bases; unmatched junction bases: 12. Germline V gene lookup returns CDR1 LGHNA and CDR2 YNFKEQ. For the CDR3, the DNA is TGTGCCAGCAGCCAAGATCTCAGAGGACAGGGTGGGGCTGAAGCTTTCTTT. Translation gives CASSQDLRGQGGAEAFF.

This clonotype was seen many times. CDR3 region: CAWSGVTDTQYF. The CDR3 DNA follows: TGTGCCTGGAGTGGGGTTACAGATACGCAGTATTTT. The V call is TRBV30, the J call TRBJ2-3; D ambiguous. CDR3 length equals 12 residues. V lost 1 base, J lost 3 bases, and 5 bases lay in between. Germline CDR1 is GTSNPN and CDR2 is SVGIG (reference sequence).

This clonotype showed up just a few times. One base away lies a much larger clone, so this may be a sequencing read error. The CDR3 ends on some other residue instead of the conserved phenylalanine or tryptophan, so this is likely a read error. CDR3 in DNA: TGTGCCAGCAGTTCAAGCGGGACCTTATACAATGAGCAGTTCCTC. As protein: CASSSSGTLYNEQFL. The gene calls are TRBV7-6 and TRBJ2-1, with 7 bases lining up with TRBD2. This CDR3 has 15 residues. In germline, CDR1 is SGHVS, CDR2 FNYEAQ. Losses at the gene ends were 6 bases for V and 4 bases for J; bases not matched to a gene: 9.

Only a few counts were recorded for this clonotype. The chain employs TRBV7-2 and TRBJ2-1; 8 nucleotides align to TRBD1. Trimming removed 6 bases from V and 8 bases from J; junction bases left unmatched: 9. Germline-derived CDR1 and CDR2 are SGHTA and FQGNSA. This CDR3 comprises 14 residues. CDR3 DNA sequence: TGTGCCAGCAGTACTTACAGGGGGTCGTATGAGCAGTTCTTC. Translation: CASSTYRGSYEQFF.

This clonotype came up many times. The chain is built from TRBV4-1 and TRBJ2-5, with 9 bases aligning to TRBD2. CDR3 length: 18 residues. CDR1 and CDR2 from the germline V gene are MGHRA and YSYEKL. The J segment lost 4 bases and the V segment lost 4 bases, leaving 16 bases of the junction unmatched. DNA for the CDR3: TGCGCCAGCAGCCCAACCCCGGGACTAGCATCAGGGGGAGAGACCCAGTACTTC. It yields the protein CASSPTPGLASGGETQYF.

This clonotype was seen repeatedly, ten times or more. The CDR3 sequence: CAWTTLRDRGSEKLFF. The CDR3 nucleotides are TGTGCCTGGACCACCTTGCGGGACAGGGGAAGTGAAAAACTGTTTTTT. The chain carries TRBV30 and TRBJ1-4, with TRBD1 identical over 10 bases. Germline V gives CDR1 GTSNPN, CDR2 SVGIG (reference sequence). Trimming cost V 4 bases and J 7 bases; bases outside gene matches: 12. CDR3 size: 16 residues.

Ten or more counts support this clonotype. CDR3 protein: CATSRDTGARGTEAFF. The CDR3 DNA reads TGTGCCACCAGCAGAGATACAGGGGCCCGTGGCACTGAAGCTTTCTTT. The rearrangement joins TRBV15 to TRBJ1-1, with 7 bases aligning to TRBD1. This CDR3 region has 16 residues. V lost 0 bases to trimming and J lost 4 bases; unmatched junction nucleotides: 8. CDR1 and CDR2 (germline): LNHNV, YYDKDF (reference sequence).

This clonotype has ten or more counts. The chain is built from TRBV7-6 and TRBJ1-1; 7 bases are shared with TRBD1. The V gene's germline CDR1 is SGHVS and CDR2 FNYEAQ. The CDR3 totals 14 residues. The V segment lost 3 bases and the J segment 7 bases; nucleotides outside the gene matches: 8. This CDR3 reads CASSLRTGIGEAFF. DNA for the CDR3: TGTGCCAGCAGCTTGCGGACAGGTATCGGTGAAGCTTTCTTT.

This clonotype was observed many times. The chain uses TRBV7-9 and TRBJ1-1; D is possibly TRBD1 (5 bases). V was trimmed by 8 bases and J by 1 base, leaving 11 bases between them. Germline-derived CDR1 and CDR2 are SEHNR and FQNEAQ (reference sequence). This CDR3 region has 13 residues. The CDR3 DNA follows: TGTGCCAGCTGGCGGGGGACGAACACTGAAGCTTTCTTT. Its translation: CASWRGTNTEAFF.

This clonotype was found many times. The chain carries TRBV23-1 and TRBJ2-1; TRBD2 matches at 13 bases. TRBV23-1 is annotated as an ORF whose role is uncertain. The ends lost 2 bases at V and 13 bases at J; junction bases unmatched: 8. CDR3 length: 15 amino acids. The CDR3 protein is CASSQRTSGRSCQFF. Written as DNA, the CDR3 is TGCGCCAGCAGTCAAAGGACTAGCGGGAGAAGTTGTCAGTTCTTC.

This clonotype was observed a handful of times. The V call is TRBV3-1, the J call TRBJ2-5; D perhaps matches TRBD1 (6 bases). Between the trimmed V and J ends, which lost 4 bases and 2 bases, there was a span of 11 bases. CDR1 LGHDT and CDR2 YNNKEL come from the germline V gene (reference sequence). The CDR3 covers 14 residues. CDR3 residues: CASSPGTFQETQYF. Written as DNA, the CDR3 is TGTGCCAGCAGCCCCGGGACATTTCAAGAGACCCAGTACTTC.

In this sample, this clonotype turned up many times. V is TRBV6-5 and J is TRBJ1-5; 9 nucleotides align to TRBD1. The CDR3 is made up of 15 amino acids. CDR1 MNHEY and CDR2 SVGAGI come from the germline V gene. Trimming cost V 6 bases and J 4 bases; bases outside gene matches: 7. For the CDR3, the DNA is TGTGCCAGCAGCCGGACAGGGGATGGGAATCAGCCCCAGCATTTT. It yields the protein CASSRTGDGNQPQHF.

This clonotype showed up many times. The chain joins TRBV7-2 to TRBJ2-2; D remains ambiguous. Germline lookup yields CDR1 SGHTA and CDR2 FQGNSA. Trimming cost V 1 base and J 8 bases, with 11 bases left between them. This CDR3 has 14 residues. CDR3 sequence (DNA): TGTGCCAGCAGCTTAGATTCCCTACTGGGGGAGCTGTTTTTT. Protein product: CASSLDSLLGELFF.

In regard to this clonotype: A much bigger clone sits one base away, suggesting this may be a read error. The chain couples TRBV14 to TRBJ2-1, with 10 nucleotides matching TRBD1. Germline CDR1 and CDR2: SGHDN and FVKESK. There are 16 residues in the CDR3. The DNA for the CDR3 is TGTGCCAGCAGCCAATTAGGCAGGACAGGGGGAAGTGAGCAGTCCTTC. It encodes CASSQLGRTGGSEQSF.

Of note for this clonotype: It may be a read error: a sequence one base away is much more abundant. The chain links TRBV6-1 to TRBJ2-2, with D tentatively TRBD1 (7 bases). CDR1 is MNHNS and CDR2 is SASEGT in the germline V gene. The CDR3 is made up of 15 amino acids. CDR3 region: CATTWGDRRTGELLF. As DNA, the CDR3 is TGTGCCACCACTTGGGGGGACAGAAGGACCGGGGAGCTGCTTTTT.